This T cell receptor (beta chain) stems from a study of T cell repertoires in cytomegalovirus infection (dated by TCRdb to between 2018 and 2021). Background for the entire study: Donor HLA type was relevant to the analysis, because carriage of CMV infection together with the matching HLA type was indicated by public TCR beta signatures. What the research found in general, with its limitations: The ex vivo response was dominated by HLA-C-restricted CMV-specific TCR beta clonotypes, which also provided the single most frequent clonotype in two of eight donors. Cumulative frequency of public TCR beta family members discriminated carriers of CMV infection plus the relevant HLA type in this cohort and an independent roughly 330-donor cohort.

This clonotype was counted at least ten times. What this receptor recognizes is not known. The record has no base qualities; no much larger clone is one base away. CDR1 SGHDN and CDR2 FVKESK are derived from the germline V gene. The V end loses 0 bases and the J end loses 2 bases, and a stretch of 6 bases separates them. Including the terminal cysteine and phenylalanine, the CDR3 comprises 14 residues. The entry retains the CDR3 DNA only, 42 bases that are in frame from base 1. Sequencing took place on an Illumina HiSeq 1500. TCRdb reprocessed the public reads (quality trimming at Q25 with fastp, clone calling with MiXCR) and kept in-frame beta chains. Every entry covers one CDR3 protein and lists the most common genes and DNA from its rows. The sample profile shows 200,000 to 250,000 distinct CDR3 sequences; roughly 6.5% of them were found once. The ten largest clones add up to around 6.9% of the sample.

The clonotype originates from a human donor in good health (CMV status not recorded). Some clones in this sample may be carry-over from other donors' samples. The chain uses TRBV14 and TRBJ2-3; the D gene identity is not certain. Source material: PBMCs. The CDR3 region has the sequence CASSQERLTDTQYF. Read as DNA, the sequence is TGTGCCAGCAGCCAAGAAAGGCTCACAGATACGCAGTATTTT.